The clone carrying this T cell receptor beta chain has just one count. In the study's own analysis: The authors estimated nucleated cell counts from reference gene primer amplification. Profiled with immunoSEQ multiplex PCR; TCRdb holds only in-frame clones, not every one. That table furnishes V, J and clone size, whereas the DNA furnished D and trimming. The sample comprises 70,000 to 100,000 clones, approximately 86% of which are singletons, and 1.2% rests with the top ten. The data were taken from a study of blood T cell repertoires in COVID-19. The overall study: The United States, Italy and Spain supplied acute and convalescent COVID-19 samples. From T cells, B-cell-depleted T cells, or PBMCs came the material, which was cDNA or gDNA.

The CDR3 runs 12 residues. Trimming shortened V by 3 bases and J by 6 bases, and 6 bases separated the two germline ends. Germline CDR1 and CDR2: SGHTA and FQGNSA. Specimen: peripheral blood. This chain uses TRBV7-2 with TRBJ2-1; D not certain. The clonotype originates from a man at least 80 years old with active or convalescent COVID-19. For the CDR3, the DNA is TGTGCCAGCAGCTTTATCTCCAATGAGCAGTTCTTC. It translates to CASSFISNEQFF.